This TCR beta chain was recorded in a study of T cells in Graves' hyperthyroidism and ophthalmopathy (dated by TCRdb to between 2018 and 2021). Some background on the complete study: Peripheral blood samples were taken at initial diagnosis, before any treatment was given. To identify distinguishing TCR V-J signatures, a discovery cohort of 95 to 100 patients was used, comprising 43 with Graves' ophthalmopathy and 55 to 65 with stable Graves' hyperthyroidism. An independent validation cohort of around 19 hyperthyroidism patients and about 16 patients who later progressed to ophthalmopathy tested prospective prediction of ophthalmopathy. The 90 or so discovery patients were randomly split 7:3 into training and test sets. In addition, the study compared T-cell repertoires in thyroid tissue and in blood from about 6 Graves' hyperthyroidism patients. Following sampling, methimazole starting at 30 mg daily was given to hyperthyroidism patients, and high-dose intravenous methylprednisolone was given to ophthalmopathy patients. The paper reports TCR Vbeta CDR3 sequencing of 140 or so peripheral blood samples: under 45 ophthalmopathy, under 80 hyperthyroidism and around 17 progressor patients.

About this clonotype itself: Its specific antigen is unknown. Base quality data are lacking; no much larger clone is found one base away.

The germline V gene gives CDR1 as SGHVS and CDR2 as FNYEAQ. CDR3 length: 14 amino acids, cysteine to phenylalanine. CDR3 DNA is the only sequence kept; it has 42 bases, read in frame from the first base. Trimming at the junction amounts to 2 bases on V and 4 bases on J, and the germline ends lie 9 bases apart. Moderately to severely active disease, a Clinical Activity Score of at least 3, a NOSPECS grade of at least 4, and a duration under 3 months were present in ophthalmopathy patients. Patients with uncontrolled infections, other autoimmune diseases, pregnancy or lactation were excluded. Diagnoses were established on the basis of clinical symptoms, serum thyroxine and TRAb, thyroid ultrasound, and orbital computed tomography. Ficoll-Paque density gradient centrifugation was used to isolate PBMCs from around 10 ml of fresh peripheral blood. Total RNA was extracted with Trizol reagent, and quality was checked on an Agilent 2100 Bioanalyzer.

Paper-wide results and their limitations: Most expanded thyroid clonotypes (frequency above 0.001) were also detected in blood, suggesting blood repertoires may reflect thyroid immune responses. No statistical method was used to set the sample size in advance, and investigators knew the group allocation. In validation, the model predicted progression to ophthalmopathy a median of around six months before onset, with around 70% sensitivity and about 72% specificity. Ophthalmopathy was separated from stable hyperthyroidism by a 13 V-J signature model, with about 86% sensitivity and 81% to 83% specificity obtained in cross-validation and 80%/75% obtained in testing.

Amplification of TCR beta CDR3 regions was carried out from RNA transcripts. For the first round of RT-PCR on the TCR CDR3, the HTBI primer set was used together with the Qiagen OneStep RT-PCR kit. Libraries were constructed in a second round of multiplex PCR, after which size selection and purification were carried out. Libraries were sequenced paired-end with 100 bp reads on an Illumina HiSeq2000. Processing in the source paper ran as follows. Raw data were processed with SOAPnuke, discarding reads with adapters, uncalled bases, mean Phred below 15, or no exact constant-primer or identifier match. COPE v1.2.5 was used to merge high-quality paired reads, and clonotypes were defined as unique nucleotide sequences. MiTCR v1.1 was used to align the clonotypes against IMGT TRBV, TRBD and TRBJ reference segments. Analysis was restricted to V-J combinations with a frequency above 0.0001, which covered approximately 99% of repertoires. A TCS score was defined as the ratio of F50 (clonal expansion) to E x V (chaos), with BLOSUM62-based TCRdist applied between CDR3 peptides within each V-J. Welch's t-statistics and random forest reduced around 510 V-J features to roughly 13, which were used in a naive Bayes classifier (R e1071). Using fastp trimming at Q25 and MiXCR clonotype assembly, TCRdb reanalyzed the public sequencing data and kept in-frame beta chains. Each record represents a unique CDR3 protein, reported with the most common genes and DNA among its rows. Here the V and J calls rest on TCRdb's processing, not on the authors' analysis. The sample contains more than 300,000 distinct CDR3 sequences, around 15% of them found a single time. 20% of the sample is held by the ten biggest clonotypes.

This TCR was recovered from a woman aged 25 to 45 with Graves' ophthalmopathy. Sequences were obtained from blood. The chain is assembled from TRBV7-6 and TRBJ1-3, with an unclear D gene assignment. The bases are TGTGCCAGCAGCTTATTTGAAATCGGAAACACCATATATTTT. Translated, it reads CASSLFEIGNTIYF. The variable domain in full, with residues beyond the CDR3 obtained from the reference TRBV7-6 and TRBJ1-3 genes, is GAGVSQSPRYKVTKRGQDVALRCDPISGHVSLYWYRQALGQGPEFLTYFNYEAQQDKSGLPNDRFSAERPEGSISTLTIQRTEQRDSAMYRCASSLFEIGNTIYFGEGSWLTVV.